This TCR beta chain originates from a study of blood T cell repertoires in COVID-19. Study summary: Both acute and convalescent COVID-19 samples were obtained from the United States, Italy and Spain.

The study assigned cohorts using participant-reported clinical history. Trimming took 3 bases from V and 3 from J; bases not matched to a gene: 7. This CDR3 spans 16 amino acids. Germline V gene lookup returns CDR1 DFQATT and CDR2 SNEGSKA (reference sequence). Only in-frame clones appear in the TCRdb table, and some are missing; sequencing was by immunoSEQ multiplex PCR. Of 230,000 or so clones in the sample, 85% were seen once. This clonotype originated in a woman between 50 and 59 years old who had been exposed to COVID-19. The chain joins TRBV20-1 to TRBJ2-3, with 12 bases identical to TRBD2. The sample comprised PBMCs or T cells enriched from blood (not recorded which). The CDR3 spells CSASPRTSGVTDTQYF. As DNA, the CDR3 is TGCAGTGCTAGTCCCAGGACTAGCGGGGTAACAGATACGCAGTATTTT.